This entry lists 14 T cell receptor beta chains sequenced from one sample in a study of CD8 T cells in ankylosing spondylitis. TCRdb re-called the 5' RACE reads with MiXCR, one entry per CDR3 protein. The top ten clones hold around 7% of a sample with about 240,000 distinct CDR3 sequences, 8.6% of them seen once. The sample taken for sequencing was blood, either unsorted or a sorted T cell fraction (not recorded which). These receptors were taken from a male donor with ankylosing spondylitis or in good health (not recorded which).

This clonotype was seen many times. The chain has TRBV5-1 and TRBJ1-1; D is unclear. From germline, CDR1 is SGHRS and CDR2 YFSETQ. CDR3 length: 12 residues. V lost 4 bases and J lost 5, with 9 bases in between. CDR3 region: CASSNEGTEAFF. CDR3 nucleotides: TGCGCCAGCAGCAACGAGGGAACTGAAGCTTTCTTT.

This clonotype was recorded a few times. The chain links TRBV2 to TRBJ1-1; 8 bases match TRBD1. The junction had 7 bases not matched to a gene; V was cut back by 2 bases and J by 11 bases. Germline-derived CDR1 and CDR2 are SNHLY and FYNNEI. The CDR3 extends over 13 amino acids. CDR3 amino acids: CASSERQGAPAFF. CDR3 DNA: TGTGCCAGCAGTGAAAGGCAGGGGGCCCCCGCTTTCTTT.

This clonotype appeared many times. CDR3 DNA: TGCGCCAGCAGCCCCTTGCGCGATAATCTGGGGGATGAGCAGTTCTTC. It is translated as CASSPLRDNLGDEQFF. The rearrangement uses TRBV5-1 and TRBJ2-1; D possibly matches TRBD1 or TRBD2 (5 bases each). Germline V lookup: CDR1 SGHRS, CDR2 YFSETQ. The CDR3 runs to 16 residues. V was pared by 4 bases and J by 8 bases, with 22 bases between.

In regard to this clonotype: A read error is possible here, since a much larger clone lies one base away. The chain joins TRBV9 to TRBJ2-6, with D maybe TRBD1 (5 bases). The germline CDR1 and CDR2 sequences are SGDLS and YYNGEE. CDR3 size: 18 residues. The CDR3 region is CASSVGMGISSGASVLTF. In DNA, the CDR3 is TGTGCCAGCAGCGTAGGTATGGGGATTTCCTCTGGGGCCAGCGTCCTGACTTTC.

Ten or more counts support this clonotype. J is TRBJ1-4 and V is TRBV4-1; 9 bases fit TRBD1. V trimming: 1 base; J trimming: 4 bases; junction bases outside the gene matches: 19. Per the germline V gene, CDR1 is MGHRA and CDR2 is YSYEKL. CDR3 size: 21 residues. The CDR3 sequence is CASSQGRRSVGRGQGNEKLFF. For the CDR3, the DNA is TGCGCCAGCAGCCAAGGTCGGAGATCTGTCGGTCGGGGACAGGGTAATGAAAAACTGTTTTTT.

This clonotype occurred a few times. The chain combines TRBV30 with TRBJ1-5, with a weak D call TRBD1 (6 bases). CDR3 length equals 13 residues. V was shortened by 2 bases and J by 4 bases, with 9 bases between the two germline ends. Germline values: CDR1 GTSNPN, CDR2 SVGIG (reference sequence). The CDR3 sequence: CAWSSQGNQPQHF. DNA for the CDR3: TGTGCCTGGAGTTCCCAGGGGAATCAGCCCCAGCATTTT.

The rearrangement links TRBV4-3 to TRBJ1-2; a possible D gene is TRBD1 (5 bases). V was pared by 1 base and J by 6 bases, with 9 bases between. CDR1 is LGHNA, CDR2 YSLEER, per germline. CDR3 length: 13 residues. The chain's CDR3 is CASSQAGRDGYTF. CDR3 nucleotides: TGCGCCAGCAGCCAAGCGGGCAGGGATGGCTACACCTTC.

This clonotype was detected ten times or more. The chain has TRBV7-2 and TRBJ2-1; D is possibly TRBD2 (5 bases). The CDR3 is 14 residues long. Looked up from germline, CDR1 is SGHTA and CDR2 is FQGNSA. Trimming removed 0 bases at V and 5 bases at J, with 8 bases between. Here the CDR3 DNA reads TGTGCCAGCAGCTTAGCGCGACTAAACAATGAGCAGTTCTTC. This gives the protein CASSLARLNNEQFF.

This clonotype was detected ten times or more. This sequence joins TRBV11-3 and TRBJ2-1; D perhaps matches TRBD2 (7 bases). Trimming cost V 6 bases and J 6 bases, with 18 bases left between them. Germline CDR1 SGHNT, CDR2 YENEEA. The CDR3 extends over 15 amino acids. The CDR3 loop reads CASRGTGGNCNEQFF. Written as DNA, the CDR3 is TGTGCCAGCAGAGGGACGGGGGGCAATTGCAATGAGCAGTTCTTC.

The chain carries TRBV30 and TRBJ2-3; weak D call: TRBD1 (6 bases). V was clipped by 1 base and J by 0 bases, with 8 bases between them. Germline V lookup: CDR1 GTSNPN, CDR2 SVGIG (reference sequence). This CDR3 is built from 14 residues. This CDR3 is CAWSAGVSTDTQYF. The CDR3 DNA is TGTGCCTGGAGTGCAGGGGTTAGCACAGATACGCAGTATTTT.

The rearrangement links TRBV30 to TRBJ1-2; 7 bases agree with TRBD1. V lost 0 bases and J lost 7; bases outside the gene matches: 8. The CDR3 totals 14 residues. Germline assignment: CDR1 GTSNPN and CDR2 SVGIG (reference sequence). The CDR3 spells CAWSVGPGGFGYTF. CDR3 nucleotide sequence: TGTGCCTGGAGTGTCGGTCCAGGGGGATTTGGCTACACCTTC.

This clonotype was detected many times. The chain is built from TRBV18 and TRBJ1-2; TRBD1 might be the D (5 bases). This CDR3 comprises 15 residues. Trimming took 2 bases from V and 1 from J, leaving 11 bases between them. Germline V gene data show CDR1 as KGHSH and CDR2 as LQKENI. CDR3 DNA sequence: TGTGCCAGCTCACCAGCCCAGGGAGATAACTATGGCTACACCTTC. Its protein is CASSPAQGDNYGYTF.

This clonotype was counted only a few times. CDR3 bases: TGTGCCAGCAGTTTCTCGGGGGAAAAACTGTTTTTT. It yields the protein CASSFSGEKLFF. The rearrangement joins TRBV12-3 or TRBV12-4 to TRBJ1-4; D is unresolved. The CDR3 loop spans 12 amino acids. V lost 3 bases to trimming and J lost 8 bases, with 7 bases between them.

Many counts were recorded for this clonotype. V and J are TRBV30 and TRBJ1-4; D is uncertain. Germline assignment: CDR1 GTSNPN and CDR2 SVGIG (reference sequence). Trimming left V 0 bases short and J 7 bases short, with 12 bases between. This CDR3 comprises 14 residues. The chain's CDR3 is CAWSVGRGGEKLFF. Here the CDR3 DNA reads TGTGCCTGGAGTGTTGGCCGGGGAGGTGAAAAACTGTTTTTT. The entire variable domain, with the rest obtained from reference TRBV30 and TRBJ1-4, is as follows: SQTIHQWPATLVQPVGSPLSLECTVEGTSNPNLYWYRQAAGRGLQLLFYSVGIGQISSEVPQNLSASRPQDRQFILSSKKLLLSDSGFYLCAWSVGRGGEKLFFGSGTQLSVL.